These 12 T cell receptor beta chains came from one sample sequenced in a study of T-cell reconstitution after alpha-beta-depleted transplantation in children (dated by TCRdb to 2016 to 2017). What the treatment or condition label conveys for this sample: allogeneic hematopoietic cell transplantation with graft depleted of TCRalphabeta T cells and CD19 B cells. Receptor libraries were prepared by PCR. TCRdb shows the sequencer as Illumina HiSeq 2500. Molecular barcoding was employed in the preparation of TCR libraries, with unique molecular identifiers being used to normalize TCRbeta repertoire quantification. The public reads were quality trimmed at Q25 with fastp and then assembled into clones with MiXCR by TCRdb, keeping productive beta chains. Identical CDR3 protein sequences are pooled into one entry, listed with their most common genes and DNA. This sample comprises some 440,000 distinct CDR3 sequences, about a sixth of them detected only once. In total, the top ten clones hold 25% to 30% of the sample.

The input for sequencing was PBMCs, mostly from graft donor cells, taken 360 days after TCRalphabeta/CD19-depleted stem cell transplant. The source of these receptors is a boy younger than two who had a stem cell transplant for Wiskott-Aldrich syndrome, so the T cells may come from the graft donor.

The chain couples TRBV11-2 to TRBJ2-2, with 10 bases lining up with TRBD2. This CDR3 is 18 amino acids long. V lost 1 base and J lost 0; bases outside the gene matches: 5. CDR1 and CDR2 from the germline V gene are SGHAT and FQNNGV. The CDR3 DNA follows: TGTGCCAGCAGCTTAGTTGTACTAGCGGGGCCGAACACCGGGGAGCTGTTTTTT. Amino acid sequence: CASSLVVLAGPNTGELFF.

A few counts support this clonotype. The chain joins TRBV20-1 to TRBJ2-3; 9 bases map to TRBD2. CDR1 and CDR2 (germline): DFQATT, SNEGSKA (reference sequence). The CDR3 spans 17 residues. V shed 0 bases, J shed 3 bases, and the junction held 10 bases outside the gene matches. The CDR3 loop is CSARDPTTSGPTDTQYF. Here the CDR3 DNA reads TGCAGTGCTAGAGATCCAACAACTAGCGGGCCAACAGATACGCAGTATTTT.

The chain links TRBV6-1 to TRBJ2-7; tentative D call: TRBD1 (6 bases). Germline values: CDR1 MNHNS, CDR2 SASEGT. V gave up 6 bases and J gave up 3 bases, with 15 bases separating them. The CDR3 has 14 residues. CDR3 sequence reads: CASSRTGFSYEQYF. Written as DNA, the CDR3 is TGTGCCAGCAGCCGTACAGGGTTCAGCTACGAGCAGTACTTC.

V gene TRBV10-3 combines with J gene TRBJ2-7, with 9 bases lining up with TRBD1. Per germline, CDR1 ENHRY and CDR2 SYGVKD. Trimming at V came to 7 bases and at J to 5 bases, leaving 6 bases not matched to a gene. The CDR3 is made up of 13 amino acids. CDR3 amino acids: CAITSDRGHEQYF. CDR3 sequence (DNA): TGTGCCATCACCTCGGACAGGGGTCACGAGCAGTACTTC.

V and J are TRBV28 and TRBJ1-5, with D perhaps TRBD1 (5 bases). The CDR3 has 12 amino acids. Germline CDR1 reads MDHEN; CDR2 reads SYDVKM. The V end was cut by 6 bases, the J end by 11 bases, with 14 bases between. CDR3 DNA: TGTGCCAGCAGGGACGAGGGACGGTCCCAGCATTTT. It codes for CASRDEGRSQHF.

The chain carries TRBV6-5 and TRBJ2-7; 7 nucleotides agree with TRBD2. Trimming at V came to 10 bases and at J to 0 bases, leaving 12 bases not matched to a gene. Germline loops: CDR1 MNHEY, CDR2 SVGAGI. This CDR3 comprises 15 residues. For the CDR3, the DNA is TGTGCCACTATTCAGACTAGCCCAAGCTCCTACGAGCAGTACTTC. Translation gives CATIQTSPSSYEQYF.

This clonotype was recorded many times. V usage is TRBV12-3 or TRBV12-4 and J usage is TRBJ2-2; no firm D call. V lost 1 base and J lost 3, with 6 bases in between. There are 14 residues in the CDR3. The CDR3 sequence: CASSLGQHTGELFF. The CDR3 DNA reads as TGTGCCAGCAGTTTAGGACAACACACCGGGGAGCTGTTTTTT.

This clonotype occurred a few times. The V gene is TRBV29-1, the J gene TRBJ1-1; D not resolved. The CDR3 has 12 residues. Trimming took 7 bases from V and 0 from J, leaving 9 bases between them. The germline gives CDR1 SQVTM, CDR2 ANQGSEA. The CDR3 nucleotides read TGCAGCGGGAATTTTTTGAACACTGAAGCTTTCTTT. It specifies CSGNFLNTEAFF.

This clonotype was counted a few times. The chain employs TRBV5-1 and TRBJ2-7; TRBD1 matches at 11 bases. There are 15 residues in the CDR3. Germline-derived CDR1 and CDR2 are SGHRS and YFSETQ. V lost 4 bases and J lost 4; bases outside the gene matches: 7. CDR3 in DNA: TGCGCCAGCAGCGAGCGGGACAGGGGGGGATACGAGCAGTACTTC. Translation gives CASSERDRGGYEQYF.

The chain joins TRBV24-1 to TRBJ2-2, with D unclear. V dropped 2 bases and J dropped 0 bases, with 6 bases sitting between them. Looked up from germline, CDR1 is KGHDR and CDR2 is SFDVKD. The CDR3 sequence is 15 residues long. As DNA, the CDR3 is TGTGCCACCAGTGATTCTAGTACGAACACCGGGGAGCTGTTTTTT. As protein: CATSDSSTNTGELFF.

In this sample, this clonotype turned up many times. This chain joins TRBV12-3 or TRBV12-4 and TRBJ2-7; no firm D call. This CDR3 has 12 residues. V dropped 4 bases and J dropped 6 bases, with 10 bases sitting between them. Here the CDR3 DNA reads TGTGCCAGCAGTTGGGCCCTGGGCGAGCAGTACTTC. Translating it yields CASSWALGEQYF.

The CDR3 loop reads CASSPVRPLAGVKVNEQFF. As DNA, the CDR3 is TGTGCCAGCAGTCCCGTTCGGCCCTTAGCGGGAGTGAAGGTCAATGAGCAGTTCTTC. This rearrangement joins TRBV11-2 to TRBJ2-1; 9 bases match TRBD2. The CDR3 is 19 amino acids. Losses at the gene ends were 6 bases for V and 6 bases for J; bases not matched to a gene: 21. Germline lookup yields CDR1 SGHAT and CDR2 FQNNGV.